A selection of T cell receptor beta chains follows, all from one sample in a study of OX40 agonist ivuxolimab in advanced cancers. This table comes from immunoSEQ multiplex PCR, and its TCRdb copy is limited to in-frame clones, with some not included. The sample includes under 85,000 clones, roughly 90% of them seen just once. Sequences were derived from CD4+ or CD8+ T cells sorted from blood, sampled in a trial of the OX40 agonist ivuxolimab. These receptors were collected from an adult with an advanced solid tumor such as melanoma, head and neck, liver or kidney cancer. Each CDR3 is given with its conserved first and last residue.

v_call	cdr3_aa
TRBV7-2	CASSLGDRVVYGYTF
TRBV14	CASSPREQGRQTQYF
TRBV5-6	CASSSFYRDYGYTF
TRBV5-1	CASSSGQGWLETQYF
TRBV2	CASSRTDTGELFF
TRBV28	CASTRTSGSSYEQYF
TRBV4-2	CASSQESLITKFYEQYF
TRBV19	CASNRGGQGYSNQPQHF
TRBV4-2	CASSQDLMATGEQFF
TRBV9	CASSVVPSGNTGELFF
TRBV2	CASRVAPGTGFEKLFF
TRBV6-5	CASGQIYGYTF
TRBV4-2	CASSQQTGTSYEQYF
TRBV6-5	CASKSGGGEKLFF
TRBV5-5	CASSRGQSNQPQHF
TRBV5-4	CASSETGIGTEAFF
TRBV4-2	CASSQDTGISYEQYF
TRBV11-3	CASTLGTTSYEQYF
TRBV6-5	CASSPALNTEAFF
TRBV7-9	CASSSDSEQFF
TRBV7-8	CASSRGQDIMALHF
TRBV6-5	CASQRVRNQPQHF
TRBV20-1	CSAMGSYEQYF
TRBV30	CAWSVGSVNNEQFF
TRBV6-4	CASPNGEGVTDTQYF
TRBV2	CASNDRVDTQYF